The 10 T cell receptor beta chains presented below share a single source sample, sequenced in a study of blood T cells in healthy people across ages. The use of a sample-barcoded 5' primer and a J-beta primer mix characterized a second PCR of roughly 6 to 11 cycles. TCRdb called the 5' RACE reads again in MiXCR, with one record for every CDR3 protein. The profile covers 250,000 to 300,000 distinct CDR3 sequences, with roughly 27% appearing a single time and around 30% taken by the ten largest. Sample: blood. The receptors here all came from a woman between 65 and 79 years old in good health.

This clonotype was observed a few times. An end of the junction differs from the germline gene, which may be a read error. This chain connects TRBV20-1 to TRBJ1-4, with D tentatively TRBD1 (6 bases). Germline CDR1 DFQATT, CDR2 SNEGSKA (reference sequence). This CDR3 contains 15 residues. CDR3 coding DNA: TGCAGTGCTAGACGGACAGTTGCAACTAGTGAAAAACTGTTTTTT. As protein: CSARRTVATSEKLFF.

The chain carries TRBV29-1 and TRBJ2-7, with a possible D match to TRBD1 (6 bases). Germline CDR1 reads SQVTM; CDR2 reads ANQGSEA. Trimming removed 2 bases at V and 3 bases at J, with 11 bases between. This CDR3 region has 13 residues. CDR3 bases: TGCAGCGTTGAAATGGGACAAAGCTACGAGCAGTACTTC. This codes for CSVEMGQSYEQYF.

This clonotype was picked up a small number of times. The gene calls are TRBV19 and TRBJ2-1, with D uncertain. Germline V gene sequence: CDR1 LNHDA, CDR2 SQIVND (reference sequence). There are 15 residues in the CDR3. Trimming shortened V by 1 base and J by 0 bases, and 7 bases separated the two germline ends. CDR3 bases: TGTGCCAGTAGTATAGCGGTAATCTCCTACAATGAGCAGTTCTTC. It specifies CASSIAVISYNEQFF.

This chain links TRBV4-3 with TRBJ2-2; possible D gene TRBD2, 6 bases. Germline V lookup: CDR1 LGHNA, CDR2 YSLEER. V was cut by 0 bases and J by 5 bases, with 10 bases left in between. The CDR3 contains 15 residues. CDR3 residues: CASSQDWGETGELFF. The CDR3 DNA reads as TGCGCCAGCAGCCAAGATTGGGGGGAAACCGGGGAGCTGTTTTTT.

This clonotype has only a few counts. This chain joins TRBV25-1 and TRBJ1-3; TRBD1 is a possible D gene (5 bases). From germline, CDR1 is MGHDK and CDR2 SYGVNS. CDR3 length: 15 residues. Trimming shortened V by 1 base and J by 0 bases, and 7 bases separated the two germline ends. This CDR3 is CASSEFGGSGNTIYF. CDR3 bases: TGTGCCAGCAGTGAATTCGGGGGCTCTGGAAACACCATATATTTT.

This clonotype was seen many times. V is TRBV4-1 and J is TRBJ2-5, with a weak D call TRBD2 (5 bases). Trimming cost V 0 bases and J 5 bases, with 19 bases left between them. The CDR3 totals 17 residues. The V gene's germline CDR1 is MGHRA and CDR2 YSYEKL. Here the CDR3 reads CASSQETRDEYEETQYF. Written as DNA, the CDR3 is TGCGCCAGCAGCCAAGAAACCCGGGATGAATACGAGGAGACCCAGTACTTC.

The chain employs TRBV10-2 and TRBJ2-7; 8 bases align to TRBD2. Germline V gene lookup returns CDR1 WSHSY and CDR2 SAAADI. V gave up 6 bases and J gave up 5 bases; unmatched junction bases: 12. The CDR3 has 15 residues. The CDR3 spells CASSWGDGRADEQYF. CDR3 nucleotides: TGCGCCAGCAGCTGGGGAGACGGGAGGGCCGACGAGCAGTACTTC.

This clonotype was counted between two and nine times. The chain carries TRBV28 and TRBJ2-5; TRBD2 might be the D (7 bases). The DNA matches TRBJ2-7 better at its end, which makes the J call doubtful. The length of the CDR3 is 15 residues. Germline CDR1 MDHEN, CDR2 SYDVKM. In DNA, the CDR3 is TGTGCCAGCAGTTTGGGGGGGCGGGATCGCTACGAGCAGTACTTC. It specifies CASSLGGRDRYEQYF.

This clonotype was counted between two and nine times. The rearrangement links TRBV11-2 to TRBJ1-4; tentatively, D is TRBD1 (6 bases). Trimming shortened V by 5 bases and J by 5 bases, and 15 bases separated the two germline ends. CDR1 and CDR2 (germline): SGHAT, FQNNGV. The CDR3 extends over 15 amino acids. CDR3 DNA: TGTGCCAGCAGCAAAACGGCGGGGGCAAATGAAAAACTGTTTTTT. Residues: CASSKTAGANEKLFF.

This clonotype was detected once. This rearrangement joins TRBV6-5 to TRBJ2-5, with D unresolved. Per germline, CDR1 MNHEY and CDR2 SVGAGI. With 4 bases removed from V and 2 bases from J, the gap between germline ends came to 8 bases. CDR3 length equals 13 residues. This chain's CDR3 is CASSSGDQETQYF. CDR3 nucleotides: TGTGCCAGCAGTTCTGGGGATCAAGAGACCCAGTACTTC.